Below, one T cell receptor (beta chain) is given with its context. With no exception, relapse followed autologous stem cell transplantation in all patients, and brentuximab vedotin exposure varied. The repertoire was sequenced with immunoSEQ multiplex PCR; TCRdb's copy has only in-frame clones and lacks some. The table has 150,000 or so clones, about 81% seen once. V shed 6 bases and J shed 6 bases, with 11 bases lying between them. The CDR3 covers 13 residues. CDR1 and CDR2 (germline): MNHNY, SVGAGI (reference sequence). The source of the sample is a study of PD-1 blockade in classical Hodgkin lymphoma.

The sample in question was peripheral blood mononuclear cells (PBMCs), obtained before the second cycle of nivolumab. V is TRBV6-6 and J is TRBJ2-2, with D possibly TRBD2 on 5 matching bases. The TCR was taken from a human donor with classical Hodgkin lymphoma. CDR3 bases: TGTGCCAGCAGACCCACTAGAGCCGGGGAGCTGTTTTTT. Its protein product is CASRPTRAGELFF.